This entry describes one T cell receptor (beta chain). Its cognate antigen is unknown. This specimen belongs to a study of OX40 agonist ivuxolimab in advanced cancers. Study context: At doses from 0.01 to 10 mg/kg, patients were given intravenous ivuxolimab every 2 weeks. Study-level findings and limits: More expanded clones were found, on average, in CD8+ than in CD4+ T cells.

The method was immunoSEQ multiplex PCR; TCRdb's version includes in-frame clones alone and lacks a portion of them. The sample lists under 40,000 clones, approximately 90% seen once, with more than 25% in the top ten. CDR3 length equals 13 residues. The junction had 1 base not matched to a gene; V was cut back by 1 base and J by 3 bases. Looked up from germline, CDR1 is SGHTS and CDR2 is YDEGEE. V usage is TRBV5-8 and J usage is TRBJ2-7, with 7 bases lining up with TRBD2. Source: CD4+ or CD8+ T cells sorted from blood, taken in a trial of the OX40 agonist ivuxolimab. This receptor was taken from an adult with an advanced solid tumor such as melanoma, head and neck, liver or kidney cancer. CDR3 in amino acids: CASSLPGGYEQYF. The CDR3 bases are TGTGCCAGCAGCTTGCCGGGAGGCTACGAGCAGTACTTC.